Below are 23 T cell receptor beta chains sequenced from a single sample in a study of blood T cell repertoires in COVID-19. Generated by immunoSEQ multiplex PCR, the TCRdb table keeps only in-frame clones and is missing some. This sample has under 250,000 clones, with approximately 90% found just once. The sequencing sample was made of PBMCs or T cells enriched from blood (not recorded which). These receptors came from a man aged 35 to 55 who had recovered from COVID-19.

The chain uses TRBV18 and TRBJ1-3; D ambiguous. V was trimmed by 2 bases and J by 3 bases, leaving 11 bases between them. CDR1 and CDR2 (germline): KGHSH, LQKENI. The CDR3 loop spans 15 amino acids. DNA for the CDR3: TGTGCCAGCTCACCAGGGCCGGGAGGTGGAAACACCATATATTTT. Translating gives CASSPGPGGGNTIYF. The complete variable domain, with remaining parts taken from reference TRBV18 and TRBJ1-3, reads NAGVMQNPRHLVRRRGQEARLRCSPMKGHSHVYWYRQLPEEGLKFMVYLQKENIIDESGMPKERFSAEFPKEGPSILRIQQVVRGDSAAYFCASSPGPGGGNTIYFGEGSWLTVV.

V gene TRBV9 combines with J gene TRBJ2-7; the D gene is possibly TRBD1 (5 bases). The CDR3 totals 16 residues. Germline CDR1 and CDR2: SGDLS and YYNGEE. Trimming left V 2 bases short and J 0 bases short, with 15 bases between. The CDR3: CASSVGPDRSSYEQYF. The CDR3 DNA is TGTGCCAGCAGCGTGGGGCCAGACCGGAGCTCCTACGAGCAGTACTTC.

J is TRBJ2-7 and V is TRBV5-6; D perhaps matches TRBD1 (5 bases). The germline V and J ends were trimmed by 4 bases and 0 bases, with 20 bases remaining between them. This CDR3 has 17 amino acids. Per germline, CDR1 SGHDT and CDR2 YYEEEE. This CDR3 reads CASSLIMDIWGSYEQYF. CDR3 sequence (DNA): TGTGCCAGCAGCCTTATTATGGACATTTGGGGCTCCTACGAGCAGTACTTC.

The chain is built from TRBV19 and TRBJ2-5; TRBD2 agrees at 10 bases. The junction had 15 bases not matched to a gene; V was cut back by 7 bases and J by 1 base. The CDR3 is 18 residues long. The V gene's germline CDR1 is LNHDA and CDR2 SQIVND (reference sequence). CDR3 DNA: TGTGCCAGTACCTCCTCTAGCGGGGGAGGGATGATCCAAGAGACCCAGTACTTC. Translating it yields CASTSSSGGGMIQETQYF.

This clone appeared once. The chain has TRBV12-5 and TRBJ2-3; D perhaps matches TRBD1 (6 bases). Germline CDR1 and CDR2: LGHNT and FRNRAP. The CDR3 runs to 17 residues. The V and J ends lost 1 base and 1 base respectively, with 15 bases between them. CDR3 in amino acids: CASGLAYRASGTDTQYF. CDR3 DNA: TGTGCTAGTGGTTTGGCCTACAGGGCGTCAGGCACAGATACGCAGTATTTT. The full variable domain, with the rest looked up from reference TRBV12-5 and TRBJ2-3, is DARVTQTPRHKVTEMGQEVTMRCQPILGHNTVFWYRQTMMQGLELLAYFRNRAPLDDSGMPKDRFSAEMPDATLATLKIQPSEPRDSAVYFCASGLAYRASGTDTQYFGPGTRLTVL.

The chain combines TRBV5-1 with TRBJ2-1; 10 bases agree with TRBD2. Germline V CDR1 and CDR2: SGHRS, YFSETQ. The CDR3 sequence is 17 residues long. The V gene end was trimmed by 0 bases and the J gene end by 7 bases; junction bases not matched to a gene: 10. CDR3 amino acids: CASSLALGLAEGNEQFF. The CDR3 DNA reads as TGCGCCAGCAGCTTGGCCCTCGGACTAGCGGAAGGGAATGAGCAGTTCTTC.

This clone was recorded a few times. The V call is TRBV5-6, the J call TRBJ1-1; 9 bases map to TRBD1. The CDR3 totals 15 residues. Germline V CDR1 and CDR2: SGHDT, YYEEEE. The ends lost 2 bases at V and 6 bases at J; junction bases unmatched: 8. The CDR3 loop reads CASSFRDREAPEAFF. The DNA of the CDR3 is TGTGCCAGCAGCTTTAGGGACAGGGAGGCCCCTGAAGCTTTCTTT.

The V gene is TRBV19, the J gene TRBJ1-4; 7 positions match TRBD1. The CDR3 loop spans 13 amino acids. Germline V gene lookup returns CDR1 LNHDA and CDR2 SQIVND (reference sequence). The V segment lost 4 bases and the J segment 6 bases; nucleotides outside the gene matches: 2. CDR3 sequence reads: CASSRTGDEKLFF. CDR3 nucleotides: TGTGCCAGTAGTAGAACAGGGGATGAAAAACTGTTTTTT. Using reference TRBV19 and TRBJ1-4 for the parts outside the CDR3, the full variable domain is DGGITQSPKYLFRKEGQNVTLSCEQNLNHDAMYWYRQDPGQGLRLIYYSQIVNDFQKGDIAEGYSVSREKKESFPLTVTSAQKNPTAFYLCASSRTGDEKLFFGSGTQLSVL.

The DNA of the CDR3 is TGTGCCAGCAGCTTATTTGCAGTCGCGAACACCGGGGAGCTGTTTTTT. Residues: CASSLFAVANTGELFF. The chain links TRBV7-8 to TRBJ2-2; D is unclear. The V and J ends lost 2 bases and 0 bases respectively, with 10 bases between them. Germline V gene data show CDR1 as SGHVS and CDR2 as FQNEAQ. The CDR3 spans 16 residues.

This clone was counted between two and nine times. The V gene is TRBV4-2, the J gene TRBJ1-3; a possible D gene is TRBD1 (5 bases). Germline loops: CDR1 LGHNA, CDR2 YNFKEQ. Trimming removed 4 bases at V and 3 bases at J, with 16 bases between. This CDR3 is 16 amino acids long. The CDR3 coding sequence is TGTGCCAGCAGCCCAAGGGGCAGCAGGCTTGGAAACACCATATATTTT. Residues: CASSPRGSRLGNTIYF.

The rearrangement links TRBV18 to TRBJ1-1; the D gene is possibly TRBD1 (5 bases). V was clipped by 0 bases and J by 1 base, with 12 bases between them. The CDR3 sequence is 16 residues long. Germline CDR1 and CDR2: KGHSH and LQKENI. This CDR3 reads CASSPPGGSGNTEAFF. The CDR3 bases are TGTGCCAGCTCACCACCCGGGGGGTCGGGGAACACTGAAGCTTTCTTT.

The J gene is TRBJ1-5, the V gene TRBV30, with D possibly matching TRBD1 (6 bases). CDR1 is GTSNPN, CDR2 SVGIG, per germline (reference sequence). CDR3 length: 15 amino acids. V shed 0 bases and J shed 11 bases, with 20 bases lying between them. The CDR3, as DNA: TGTGCCTGGAGTGTGGCAGGGGCCGCCCTCGGGTCCCAGCATTTT. This encodes CAWSVAGAALGSQHF. The full variable domain, rest sourced from reference TRBV30 and TRBJ1-5, is SQTIHQWPATLVQPVGSPLSLECTVEGTSNPNLYWYRQAAGRGLQLLFYSVGIGQISSEVPQNLSASRPQDRQFILSSKKLLLSDSGFYLCAWSVAGAALGSQHFGDGTRLSIL.

The rearrangement links TRBV19 to TRBJ1-6, with a tentative D call TRBD1 (6 bases). This CDR3 is 15 amino acids long. CDR1 is LNHDA and CDR2 is SQIVND in the germline V gene (reference sequence). Trimming took 4 bases from V and 9 from J, leaving 16 bases between them. The CDR3 protein is CASSTGARGGSPLHF. The CDR3 DNA reads as TGTGCCAGTAGTACTGGGGCCAGGGGTGGTTCACCCCTCCACTTT.

This rearrangement joins TRBV28 to TRBJ2-1; D possibly corresponds to TRBD1 (5 bases). Germline V gene data show CDR1 as MDHEN and CDR2 as SYDVKM. With 5 bases removed from V and 6 bases from J, the gap between germline ends came to 8 bases. The CDR3 runs 12 residues. DNA of the CDR3: TGTGCCAGCAGTCGCAGGGTCAATGAGCAGTTCTTC. Translating gives CASSRRVNEQFF.

CDR3 DNA sequence: TGTGCCAGCAGCCCGCAGTATTGGGGGGGGGATGAGACCCAGTACTTC. Its translation: CASSPQYWGGDETQYF. The chain recombines TRBV4-2 with TRBJ2-5; 7 bases are a match to TRBD2. The V gene end was trimmed by 4 bases and the J gene end by 5 bases; junction bases not matched to a gene: 13. Per germline, CDR1 LGHNA and CDR2 YNFKEQ. This CDR3 region has 16 residues.

The J gene is TRBJ2-7, the V gene TRBV3-1 (or the pseudogene TRBV3-2); D uncertain. V was shortened by 4 bases and J by 3 bases, with 7 bases between the two germline ends. The CDR3 is 12 amino acids. In germline, CDR1 is LGHDT, CDR2 YNNKEL (reference sequence). The CDR3 nucleotides read TGTGCCAGCAGCCGAGTAAACTACGAGCAGTACTTC. Its translation is CASSRVNYEQYF.

The rearrangement joins TRBV28 to TRBJ1-3; D is unresolved. Germline V gene sequence: CDR1 MDHEN, CDR2 SYDVKM. The CDR3 is 15 amino acids. The germline V and J ends were trimmed by 6 bases and 0 bases, with 12 bases remaining between them. The CDR3 region has the DNA TGTGCCAGCAGCCCTCCCCGGTACTCTGGAAACACCATATATTTT. As protein: CASSPPRYSGNTIYF. The variable domain in full, with the rest retrieved from reference TRBV28 and TRBJ1-3, is DVKVTQSSRYLVKRTGEKVFLECVQDMDHENMFWYRQDPGLGLRLIYFSYDVKMKEKGDIPEGYSVSREKKERFSLILESASTNQTSMYLCASSPPRYSGNTIYFGEGSWLTVV.

This clone was seen ten or more times. The CDR3 sequence: CASSKALTGRSPLHF. The CDR3 coding sequence is TGTGCCAGCAGCAAAGCGCTTACAGGCCGCTCACCCCTCCACTTT. The chain carries TRBV21-1 and TRBJ1-6; TRBD1, the table's D call, was not compared with the DNA. TRBV21-1 represents a pseudogene. There are 15 residues in the CDR3.

The gene calls are TRBV30 and TRBJ1-2; D is ambiguous. Trimming stripped 8 bases from V and 4 bases from J, with 17 bases between. The CDR3 extends over 13 amino acids. The V gene's germline CDR1 is GTSNPN and CDR2 SVGIG (reference sequence). This CDR3 reads CALAWQAFYGYTF. The CDR3 bases are TGTGCCCTGGCGTGGCAGGCCTTCTATGGCTACACCTTC. The whole variable domain, filled in from reference TRBV30 and TRBJ1-2, reads SQTIHQWPATLVQPVGSPLSLECTVEGTSNPNLYWYRQAAGRGLQLLFYSVGIGQISSEVPQNLSASRPQDRQFILSSKKLLLSDSGFYLCALAWQAFYGYTFGSGTRLTVV.

V gene TRBV28 combines with J gene TRBJ2-7; TRBD1 is a possible D gene (6 bases). Germline CDR1 is MDHEN and CDR2 is SYDVKM. V lost 8 bases to trimming and J lost 4 bases, with 18 bases between them. The CDR3 is 14 amino acids. CDR3 sequence (DNA): TGTGCCAGCGTCATGGGCACAGGGCGTTACGAGCAGTACTTC. Residues: CASVMGTGRYEQYF.

In this sample, this clone turned up once. The gene calls are TRBV2 and TRBJ1-1; D uncertain. The CDR3 extends over 14 amino acids. The germline gives CDR1 SNHLY, CDR2 FYNNEI. Deletions cut 3 bases from V and 2 bases from J, with 10 bases between. The CDR3 region is CASSEESRNTEAFF. DNA of the CDR3: TGTGCCAGCAGTGAGGAGTCCCGTAACACTGAAGCTTTCTTT.

The chain couples TRBV30 to TRBJ2-3, with 8 bases aligning to TRBD2. Germline assignment: CDR1 GTSNPN and CDR2 SVGIG (reference sequence). The CDR3 consists of 15 residues. J lost 4 bases, V lost 5 bases, and 11 bases had no gene match. The CDR3 bases are TGTGCCTGGCAAGCGTCGGGAGGGCCCGCAGATACGCAGTATTTT. Its protein product is CAWQASGGPADTQYF.

This chain joins TRBV7-2 and TRBJ2-7; 8 bases are a match to TRBD1. The V gene end was trimmed by 5 bases and the J gene end by 6 bases; junction bases not matched to a gene: 6. The CDR3 covers 13 residues. Germline CDR1 and CDR2: SGHTA and FQGNSA. Here the CDR3 reads CASSLGQGREQYF. In DNA, the CDR3 is TGTGCCAGCAGCCTCGGACAGGGTCGCGAGCAGTACTTC.